This T cell receptor beta chain was documented in a study of T-cell memory formation after mild COVID-19. Study as a whole: TCR clusters were largely donor specific.

Barcoded TCR alpha and TCR beta cDNA libraries with UMIs came from 5'RACE using constant-segment primers. TCRdb reprocessed the 5' RACE reads via MiXCR and lists one record per CDR3 protein. The data show 350,000 to 500,000 distinct CDR3 sequences, 20% seen once. Germline V lookup: CDR1 SGHRS, CDR2 YFSETQ. The CDR3 extends over 15 amino acids. V shed 0 bases and J shed 0 bases, with 10 bases lying between them. What was sequenced was PBMCs or a T cell subset sorted from them (not recorded which). The gene calls are TRBV5-1 and TRBJ2-7, with no clear D. The receptor was isolated from an adult woman who had mild COVID-19 (a few samples of this study predate the infection). Cell type and time point are not known. Written as DNA, the CDR3 is TGCGCCAGCAGCTTGGTCGCCCAGTCCTCCTACGAGCAGTACTTC. The encoded protein is CASSLVAQSSYEQYF. The full variable domain, in which reference TRBV5-1 and TRBJ2-7 provide the parts outside the CDR3, is KAGVTQTPRYLIKTRGQQVTLSCSPISGHRSVSWYQQTPGQGLQFLFEYFSETQRNKGNFPGRFSGRQFSNSRSEMNVSTLELGDSALYLCASSLVAQSSYEQYFGPGTRLTVT.